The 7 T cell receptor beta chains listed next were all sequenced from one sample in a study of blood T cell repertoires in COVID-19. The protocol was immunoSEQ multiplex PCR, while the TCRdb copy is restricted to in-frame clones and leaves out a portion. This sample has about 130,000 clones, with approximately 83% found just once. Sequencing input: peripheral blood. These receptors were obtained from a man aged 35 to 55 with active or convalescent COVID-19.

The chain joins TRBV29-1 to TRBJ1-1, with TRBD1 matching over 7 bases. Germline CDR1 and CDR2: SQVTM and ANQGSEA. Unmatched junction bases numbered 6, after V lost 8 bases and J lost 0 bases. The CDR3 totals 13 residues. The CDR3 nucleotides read TGCAGCTCGACAGGGCCCATGAACACTGAAGCTTTCTTT. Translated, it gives CSSTGPMNTEAFF.

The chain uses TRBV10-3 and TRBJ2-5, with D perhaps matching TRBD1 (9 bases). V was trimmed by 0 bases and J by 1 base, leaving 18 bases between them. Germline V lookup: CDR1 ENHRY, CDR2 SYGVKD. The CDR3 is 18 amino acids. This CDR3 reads CAISESIGTGTSQETQYF. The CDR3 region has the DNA TGTGCCATCAGTGAGTCAATAGGGACAGGGACTAGCCAAGAGACCCAGTACTTC.

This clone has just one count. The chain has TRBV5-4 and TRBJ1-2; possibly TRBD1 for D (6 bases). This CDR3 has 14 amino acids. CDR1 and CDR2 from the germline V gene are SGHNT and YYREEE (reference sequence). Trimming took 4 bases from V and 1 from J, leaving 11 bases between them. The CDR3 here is CASSRADSNYGYTF. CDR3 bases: TGTGCCAGCAGCAGAGCGGACAGTAACTATGGCTACACCTTC.

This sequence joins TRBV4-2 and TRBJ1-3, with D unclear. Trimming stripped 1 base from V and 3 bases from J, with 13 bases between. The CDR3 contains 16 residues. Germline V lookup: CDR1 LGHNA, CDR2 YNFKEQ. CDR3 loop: CASSQVSAWSGNTIYF. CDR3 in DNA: TGTGCCAGCAGCCAAGTATCGGCATGGAGTGGAAACACCATATATTTT.

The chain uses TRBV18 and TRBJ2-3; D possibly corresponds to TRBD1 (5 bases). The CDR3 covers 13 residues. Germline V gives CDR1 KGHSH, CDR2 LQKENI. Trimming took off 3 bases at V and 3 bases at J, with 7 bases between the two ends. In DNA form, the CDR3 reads TGTGCCAGCTCACCCGACAGAACAGATACGCAGTATTTT. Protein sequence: CASSPDRTDTQYF.

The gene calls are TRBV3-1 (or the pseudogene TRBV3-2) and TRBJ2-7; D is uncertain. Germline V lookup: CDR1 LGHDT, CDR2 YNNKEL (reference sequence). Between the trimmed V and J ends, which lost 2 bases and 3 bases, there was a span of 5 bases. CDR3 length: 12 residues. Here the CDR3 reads CASSQSDYEQYF. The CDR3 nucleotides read TGTGCCAGCAGCCAATCAGACTACGAGCAGTACTTC.

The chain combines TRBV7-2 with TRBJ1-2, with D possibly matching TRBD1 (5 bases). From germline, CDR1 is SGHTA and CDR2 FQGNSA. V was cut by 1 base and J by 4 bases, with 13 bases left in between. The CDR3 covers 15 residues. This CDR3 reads CASSLVAGNAYGYTF. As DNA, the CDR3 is TGTGCCAGCAGCTTAGTTGCAGGGAACGCCTATGGCTACACCTTC.